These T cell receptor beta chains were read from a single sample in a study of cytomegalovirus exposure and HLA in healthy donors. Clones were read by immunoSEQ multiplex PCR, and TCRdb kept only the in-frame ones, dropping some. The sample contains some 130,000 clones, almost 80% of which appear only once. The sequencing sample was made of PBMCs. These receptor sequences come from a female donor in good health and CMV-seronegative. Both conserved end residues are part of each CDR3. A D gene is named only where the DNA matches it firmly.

CDR3nt: TGTGCCAGCAGTTTGGGGCTAGCGGAGAGCTACGAGCAGTACTTC; CDR3aa: CASSLGLAESYEQYF; j_gene: TRBJ2-7; d_gene: TRBD2; v_gene: TRBV27
CDR3nt: TGTGCCAGCAGTGCCGAGACAGGGTCGTACTTC; CDR3aa: CASSAETGSYF; j_gene: TRBJ2-7; d_gene: TRBD1; v_gene: TRBV6-1
CDR3nt: TGTGCACGGGGGGGGCTGGATGAAAAACTGTTTTTT; CDR3aa: CARGGLDEKLFF; j_gene: TRBJ1-4; d_gene: .; v_gene: TRBV30
CDR3nt: TGTGCCTCGGGACAGGGATTGGAGGAGCAGTACTTC; CDR3aa: CASGQGLEEQYF; j_gene: TRBJ2-7; d_gene: TRBD1; v_gene: TRBV30
CDR3nt: TGTGCCTGGAGTGTACGCCGCTTTTCTACTAACTATGGCTACACCTTC; CDR3aa: CAWSVRRFSTNYGYTF; j_gene: TRBJ1-2; d_gene: .; v_gene: TRBV30
CDR3nt: TGTGCCAGCAGTTATGGGACAGGGGTTTACAATGAGCAGTTCTTC; CDR3aa: CASSYGTGVYNEQFF; j_gene: TRBJ2-1; d_gene: TRBD1; v_gene: TRBV6-6
CDR3nt: TGTGCCAGCTCACCGGGGCTAGCGAGTACCAATGAGCAGTTCTTC; CDR3aa: CASSPGLASTNEQFF; j_gene: TRBJ2-1; d_gene: .; v_gene: TRBV18
CDR3nt: TGTGCCAGCAGCGTAGAGGGACAGGGAAGCTATGGCTACACCTTC; CDR3aa: CASSVEGQGSYGYTF; j_gene: TRBJ1-2; d_gene: TRBD1; v_gene: TRBV9
CDR3nt: TGTGCCAGCAGCTCCCGAGGGTACACCGGGGAGCTGTTTTTT; CDR3aa: CASSSRGYTGELFF; j_gene: TRBJ2-2; d_gene: .; v_gene: TRBV7-9
CDR3nt: TGCGCCAGCAGCTTGGAATTAGGGAGCGGTTACACTGAAGCTTTCTTT; CDR3aa: CASSLELGSGYTEAFF; j_gene: TRBJ1-1; d_gene: .; v_gene: TRBV5-1
CDR3nt: TGTGCCAGCAACTCGGGGAGGGGCGACATGAACACTGAAGCTTTCTTT; CDR3aa: CASNSGRGDMNTEAFF; j_gene: TRBJ1-1; d_gene: .; v_gene: TRBV2
CDR3nt: TGTGCCAGCAGCCCCTATGGACTAGCGGGCGCCTTGCAGTTCTTC; CDR3aa: CASSPYGLAGALQFF; j_gene: TRBJ2-1; d_gene: TRBD2; v_gene: TRBV11-2
CDR3nt: TGTGCCAGCAGCTCCCTGGGCGGGCCCTCCTACAATGAGCAGTTCTTC; CDR3aa: CASSSLGGPSYNEQFF; j_gene: TRBJ2-1; d_gene: .; v_gene: TRBV11-2
CDR3nt: TGTGCCAGCAGCGCGACAGGGTTCAACTATGGCTACACCTTC; CDR3aa: CASSATGFNYGYTF; j_gene: TRBJ1-2; d_gene: TRBD1; v_gene: TRBV7-9
CDR3nt: TGTGCCAGCAGCCTCGGAGGAGACTATGGCTACACCTTC; CDR3aa: CASSLGGDYGYTF; j_gene: TRBJ1-2; d_gene: .; v_gene: TRBV28
CDR3nt: TGTGCCAGCAGTGAAGCGCTTGCTAGCGGGAAGACGGATGAGCAGTTCTTC; CDR3aa: CASSEALASGKTDEQFF; j_gene: TRBJ2-1; d_gene: TRBD2; v_gene: TRBV2